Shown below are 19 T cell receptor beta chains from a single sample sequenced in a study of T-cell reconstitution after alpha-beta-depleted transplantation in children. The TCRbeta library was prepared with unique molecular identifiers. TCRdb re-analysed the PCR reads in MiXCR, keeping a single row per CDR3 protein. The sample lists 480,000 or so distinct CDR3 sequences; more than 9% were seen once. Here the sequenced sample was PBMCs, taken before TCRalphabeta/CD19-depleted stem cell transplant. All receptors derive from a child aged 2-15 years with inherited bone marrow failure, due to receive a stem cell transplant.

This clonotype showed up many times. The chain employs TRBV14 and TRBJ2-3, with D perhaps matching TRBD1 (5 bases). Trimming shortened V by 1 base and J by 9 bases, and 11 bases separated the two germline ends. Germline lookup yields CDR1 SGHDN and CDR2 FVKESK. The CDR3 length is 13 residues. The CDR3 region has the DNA TGTGCCAGCAGCCAAGCTGGGGCAGGGACGCAGTATTTT. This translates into CASSQAGAGTQYF.

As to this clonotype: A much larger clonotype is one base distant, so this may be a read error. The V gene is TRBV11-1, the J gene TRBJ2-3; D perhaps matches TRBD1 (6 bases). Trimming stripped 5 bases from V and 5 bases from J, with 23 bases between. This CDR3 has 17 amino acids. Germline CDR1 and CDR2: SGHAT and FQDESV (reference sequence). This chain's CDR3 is CASSGTKDSPRGDTQYF. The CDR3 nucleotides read TGTGCCAGCAGCGGGACGAAGGACAGCCCTCGGGGAGATACGCAGTATTTT.

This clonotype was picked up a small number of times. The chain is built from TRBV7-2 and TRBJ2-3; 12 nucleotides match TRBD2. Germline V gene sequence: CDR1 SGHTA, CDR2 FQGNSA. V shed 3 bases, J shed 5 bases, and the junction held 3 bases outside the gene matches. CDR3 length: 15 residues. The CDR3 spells CASSLTSGRIDTQYF. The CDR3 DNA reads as TGTGCCAGCAGCTTGACTAGCGGGAGAATAGATACGCAGTATTTT.

Here the CDR3 DNA reads TGTGCCATCCTCGCCGAGAGCTCCTACAATGAGCAGTTCTTC. Its protein is CAILAESSYNEQFF. The V and J genes are TRBV10-3 and TRBJ2-1; D ambiguous. The CDR3 spans 14 residues. Germline assignment: CDR1 ENHRY and CDR2 SYGVKD. V was shortened by 8 bases and J by 0 bases, with 11 bases between the two germline ends.

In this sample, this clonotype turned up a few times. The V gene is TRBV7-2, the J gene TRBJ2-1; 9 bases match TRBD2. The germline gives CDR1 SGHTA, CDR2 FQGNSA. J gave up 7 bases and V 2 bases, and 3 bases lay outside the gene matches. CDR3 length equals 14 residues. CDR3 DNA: TGTGCCAGCAGCTTACCGGGACTAGCTAATGAGCAGTTCTTC. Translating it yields CASSLPGLANEQFF.

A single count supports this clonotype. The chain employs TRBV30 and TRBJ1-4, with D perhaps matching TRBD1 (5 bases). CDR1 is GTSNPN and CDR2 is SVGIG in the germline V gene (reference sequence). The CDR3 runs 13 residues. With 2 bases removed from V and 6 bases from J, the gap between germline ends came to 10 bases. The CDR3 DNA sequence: TGTGCCTGGAGTCTAGGGGTGGATGAAAAACTGTTTTTT. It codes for CAWSLGVDEKLFF.

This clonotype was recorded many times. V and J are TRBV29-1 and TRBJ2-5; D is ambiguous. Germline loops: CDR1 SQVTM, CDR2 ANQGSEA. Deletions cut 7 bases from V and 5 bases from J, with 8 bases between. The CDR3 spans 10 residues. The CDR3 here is CSGVGETQYF. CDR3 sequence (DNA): TGCAGCGGGGTTGGGGAGACCCAGTACTTC.

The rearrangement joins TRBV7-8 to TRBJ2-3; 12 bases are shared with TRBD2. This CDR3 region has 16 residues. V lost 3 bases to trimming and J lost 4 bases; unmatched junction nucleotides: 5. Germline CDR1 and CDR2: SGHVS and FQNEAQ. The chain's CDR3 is CASSFRLAGVPDTQYF. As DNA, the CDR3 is TGTGCCAGCAGCTTCCGACTAGCGGGAGTTCCAGATACGCAGTATTTT.

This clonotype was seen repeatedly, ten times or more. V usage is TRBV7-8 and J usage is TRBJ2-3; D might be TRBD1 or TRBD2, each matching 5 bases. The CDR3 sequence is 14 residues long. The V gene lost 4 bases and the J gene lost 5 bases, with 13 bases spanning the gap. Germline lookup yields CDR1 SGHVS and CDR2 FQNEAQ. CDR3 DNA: TGTGCCAGCAGCTCGGGGAGTAGGGGAGATACGCAGTATTTT. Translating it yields CASSSGSRGDTQYF.

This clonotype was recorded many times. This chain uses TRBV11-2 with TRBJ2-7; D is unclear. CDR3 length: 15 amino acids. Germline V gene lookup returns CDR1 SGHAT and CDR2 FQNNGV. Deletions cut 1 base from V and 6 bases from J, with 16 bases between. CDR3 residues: CASSLGRQLLGEQYF. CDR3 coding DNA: TGTGCCAGCAGCTTAGGTCGGCAGCTATTGGGCGAGCAGTACTTC.

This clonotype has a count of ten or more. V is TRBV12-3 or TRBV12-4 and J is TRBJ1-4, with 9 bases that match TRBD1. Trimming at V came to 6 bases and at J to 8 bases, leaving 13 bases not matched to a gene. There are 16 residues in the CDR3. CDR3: CASSRDRTGEAEKLFF. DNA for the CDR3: TGTGCCAGCAGCAGAGACAGGACAGGGGAGGCCGAAAAACTGTTTTTT.

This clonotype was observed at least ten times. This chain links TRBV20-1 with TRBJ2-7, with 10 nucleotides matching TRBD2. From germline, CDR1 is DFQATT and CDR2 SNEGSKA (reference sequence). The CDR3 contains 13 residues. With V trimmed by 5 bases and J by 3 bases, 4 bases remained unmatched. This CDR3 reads CSARSGRNYEQYF. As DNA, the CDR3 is TGCAGTGCTCGTAGCGGGAGGAACTACGAGCAGTACTTC.

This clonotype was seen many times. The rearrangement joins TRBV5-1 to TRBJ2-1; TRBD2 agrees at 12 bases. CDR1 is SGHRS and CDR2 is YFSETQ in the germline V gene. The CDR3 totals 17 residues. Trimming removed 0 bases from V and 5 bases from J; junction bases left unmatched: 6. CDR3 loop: CASSLERTSGKNNEQFF. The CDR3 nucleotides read TGCGCCAGCAGCTTGGAAAGGACTAGCGGGAAGAACAATGAGCAGTTCTTC.

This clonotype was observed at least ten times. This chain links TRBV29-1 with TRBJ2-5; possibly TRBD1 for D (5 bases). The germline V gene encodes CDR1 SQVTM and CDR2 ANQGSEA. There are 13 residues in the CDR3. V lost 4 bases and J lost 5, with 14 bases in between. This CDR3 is CSVARGPGETQYF. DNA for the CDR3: TGCAGCGTTGCCCGAGGCCCAGGGGAGACCCAGTACTTC.

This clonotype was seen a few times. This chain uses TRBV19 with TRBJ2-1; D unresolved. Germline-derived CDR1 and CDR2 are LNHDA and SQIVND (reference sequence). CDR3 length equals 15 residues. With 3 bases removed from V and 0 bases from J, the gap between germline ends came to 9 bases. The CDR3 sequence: CASSIAWSSYNEQFF. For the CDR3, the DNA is TGTGCCAGTAGTATCGCTTGGAGCTCCTACAATGAGCAGTTCTTC.

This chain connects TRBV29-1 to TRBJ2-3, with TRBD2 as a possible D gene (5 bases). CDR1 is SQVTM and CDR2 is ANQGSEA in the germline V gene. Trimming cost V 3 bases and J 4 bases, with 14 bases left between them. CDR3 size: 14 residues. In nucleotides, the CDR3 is TGCAGCGTTGAGGACTCCCACCGCCCAGATACGCAGTATTTT. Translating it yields CSVEDSHRPDTQYF.

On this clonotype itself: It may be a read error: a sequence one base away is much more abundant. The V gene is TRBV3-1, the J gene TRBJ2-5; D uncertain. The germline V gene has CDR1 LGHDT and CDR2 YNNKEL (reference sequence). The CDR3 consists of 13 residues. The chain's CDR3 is CASGGRAAETLYF. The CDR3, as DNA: TGTGCCAGCGGCGGTAGGGCGGCGGAGACCCTGTACTTC.

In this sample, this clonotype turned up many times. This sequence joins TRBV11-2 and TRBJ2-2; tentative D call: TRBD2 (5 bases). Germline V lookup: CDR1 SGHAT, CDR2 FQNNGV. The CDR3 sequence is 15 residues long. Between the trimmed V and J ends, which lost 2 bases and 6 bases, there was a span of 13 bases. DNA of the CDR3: TGTGCCAGCAGCTTAACCCGGGGTCAGGCCGGGGAGCTGTTTTTT. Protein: CASSLTRGQAGELFF.

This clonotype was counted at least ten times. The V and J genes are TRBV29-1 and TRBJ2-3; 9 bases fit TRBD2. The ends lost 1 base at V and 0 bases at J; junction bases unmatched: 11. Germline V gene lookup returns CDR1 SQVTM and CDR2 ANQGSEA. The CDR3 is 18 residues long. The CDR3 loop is CSVEGELGTSGSTDTQYF. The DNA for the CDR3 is TGCAGCGTTGAAGGAGAGTTGGGCACTAGCGGGAGCACAGATACGCAGTATTTT.